The TCR beta chain described here comes from a study of cytomegalovirus exposure and HLA in healthy donors. The overall study: Both the roughly 120 validation repertoires and the approximately 700 first-cohort repertoires used the same platform, as reported by a later analysis.

Germline CDR1 and CDR2: MNHEY and SMNVEV (reference sequence). The CDR3 is 17 amino acids. The V gene end was trimmed by 0 bases and the J gene end by 5 bases; junction bases not matched to a gene: 8. Separate from the roughly 700-subject first cohort, the roughly 120-subject validation cohort was the one that the donors belonged to. Assay: immunoSEQ multiplex PCR; the TCRdb copy retains only in-frame clones and omits some. Altogether about 130,000 clones are present, over 85% being singletons, with the ten largest covering about 3%. Regarding the study as a whole: The classifier was said to identify cytomegalovirus status with high specificity and sensitivity. The investigators catalogued 160 or so TCR beta chains as cytomegalovirus-associated.

As for this clone: Its antigen is unidentified.

Sequencing input: PBMCs. V and J are TRBV27 and TRBJ2-3; 10 positions match TRBD1. The sequence came from a young man in good health and CMV-seronegative. The CDR3 region has the DNA TGTGCCAGCAGTTTATCTGAGACAGGGGGCAGTTTAGATACGCAGTATTTT. It is translated as CASSLSETGGSLDTQYF.